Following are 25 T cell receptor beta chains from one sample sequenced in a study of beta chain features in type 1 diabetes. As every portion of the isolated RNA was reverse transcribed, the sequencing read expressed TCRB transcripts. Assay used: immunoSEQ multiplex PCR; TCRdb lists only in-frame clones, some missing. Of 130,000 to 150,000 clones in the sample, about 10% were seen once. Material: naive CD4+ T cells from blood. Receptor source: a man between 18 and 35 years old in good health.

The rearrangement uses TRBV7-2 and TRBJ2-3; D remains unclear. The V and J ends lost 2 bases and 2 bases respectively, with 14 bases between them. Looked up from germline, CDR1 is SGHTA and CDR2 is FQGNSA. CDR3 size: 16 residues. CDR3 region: CASSLSPSRHTDTQYF. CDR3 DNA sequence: TGTGCCAGCAGCTTAAGCCCCTCCCGACACACAGATACGCAGTATTTT.

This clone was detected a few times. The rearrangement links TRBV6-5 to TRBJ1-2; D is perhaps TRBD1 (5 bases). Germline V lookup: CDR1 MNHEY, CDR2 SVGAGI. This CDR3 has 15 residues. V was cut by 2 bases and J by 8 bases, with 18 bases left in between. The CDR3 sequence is CASSYESAPKGGYTF. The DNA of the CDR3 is TGTGCCAGCAGTTACGAGTCGGCTCCCAAGGGGGGCTACACCTTC.

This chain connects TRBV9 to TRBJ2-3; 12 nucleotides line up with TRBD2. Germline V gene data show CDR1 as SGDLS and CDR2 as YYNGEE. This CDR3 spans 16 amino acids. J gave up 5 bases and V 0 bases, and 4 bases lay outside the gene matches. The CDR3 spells CASSVAASGGVDTQYF. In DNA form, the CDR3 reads TGTGCCAGCAGCGTAGCTGCTAGCGGGGGGGTAGATACGCAGTATTTT.

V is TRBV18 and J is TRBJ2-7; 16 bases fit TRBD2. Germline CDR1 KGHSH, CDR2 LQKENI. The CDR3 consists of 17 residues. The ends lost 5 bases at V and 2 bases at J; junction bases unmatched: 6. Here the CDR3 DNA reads TGTGCCAGCTCAGGGACTAGCGGGGGGGAAACAACCTACGAGCAGTACTTC. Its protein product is CASSGTSGGETTYEQYF.

The CDR3: CASSAEQPQHF. The CDR3 nucleotides read TGTGCCAGCAGTGCAGAACAGCCCCAGCATTTT. The V gene is TRBV2, the J gene TRBJ1-5; D is ambiguous. The V end was cut by 4 bases, the J end by 7 bases, with 5 bases between. Germline V gene data show CDR1 as SNHLY and CDR2 as FYNNEI. The CDR3 loop spans 11 amino acids.

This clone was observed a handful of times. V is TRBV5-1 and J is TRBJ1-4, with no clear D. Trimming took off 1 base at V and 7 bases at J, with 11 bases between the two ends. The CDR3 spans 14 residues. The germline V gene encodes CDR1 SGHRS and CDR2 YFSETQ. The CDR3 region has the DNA TGCGCCAGCAGCTTGATCGGGGAAGGTGAAAAACTGTTTTTT. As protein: CASSLIGEGEKLFF.

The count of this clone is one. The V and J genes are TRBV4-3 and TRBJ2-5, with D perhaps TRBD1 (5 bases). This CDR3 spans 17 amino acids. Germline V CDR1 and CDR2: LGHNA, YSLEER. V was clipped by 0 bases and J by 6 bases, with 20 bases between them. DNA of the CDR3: TGCGCCAGCAGCCAAGAATGGGCCCGGCAGGGCGTGAAGACCCAGTACTTC. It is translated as CASSQEWARQGVKTQYF.

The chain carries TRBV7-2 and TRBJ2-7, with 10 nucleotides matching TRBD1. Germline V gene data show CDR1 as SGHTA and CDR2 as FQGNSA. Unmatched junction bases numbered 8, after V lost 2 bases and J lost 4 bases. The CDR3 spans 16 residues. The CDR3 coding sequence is TGTGCCAGCAGCTTAAACCACGGACAGGGGGTTTACGAGCAGTACTTC. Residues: CASSLNHGQGVYEQYF. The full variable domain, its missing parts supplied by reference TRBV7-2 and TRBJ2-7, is GAGVSQSPSNKVTEKGKDVELRCDPISGHTALYWYRQSLGQGLEFLIYFQGNSAPDKSGLPSDRFSAERTGGSVSTLTIQRTQQEDSAVYLCASSLNHGQGVYEQYFGPGTRLTVT.

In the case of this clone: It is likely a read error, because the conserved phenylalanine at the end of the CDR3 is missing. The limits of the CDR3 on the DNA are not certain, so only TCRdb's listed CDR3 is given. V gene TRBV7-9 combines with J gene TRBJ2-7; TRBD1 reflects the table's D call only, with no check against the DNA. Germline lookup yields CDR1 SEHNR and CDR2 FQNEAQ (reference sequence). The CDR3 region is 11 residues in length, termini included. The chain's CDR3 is CASSLRQGLVL.

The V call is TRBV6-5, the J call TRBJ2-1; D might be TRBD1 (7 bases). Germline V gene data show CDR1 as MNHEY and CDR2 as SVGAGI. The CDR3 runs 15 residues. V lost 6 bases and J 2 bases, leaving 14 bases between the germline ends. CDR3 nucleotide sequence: TGTGCCAGCAGGTCAGGGGGGAACACCTACAATGAGCAGTTCTTC. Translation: CASRSGGNTYNEQFF.

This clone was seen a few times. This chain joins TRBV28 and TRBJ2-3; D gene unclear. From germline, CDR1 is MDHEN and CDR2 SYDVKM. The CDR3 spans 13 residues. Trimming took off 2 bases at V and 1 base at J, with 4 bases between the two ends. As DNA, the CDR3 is TGTGCCAGCAGTTTACTCCGCACAGATACGCAGTATTTT. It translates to CASSLLRTDTQYF.

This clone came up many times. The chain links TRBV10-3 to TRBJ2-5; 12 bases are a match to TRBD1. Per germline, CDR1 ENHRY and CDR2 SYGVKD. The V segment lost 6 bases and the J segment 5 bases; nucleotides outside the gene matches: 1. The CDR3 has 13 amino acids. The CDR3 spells CAIRGQGAETQYF. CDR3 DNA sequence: TGTGCCATCAGGGGACAGGGGGCTGAGACCCAGTACTTC.

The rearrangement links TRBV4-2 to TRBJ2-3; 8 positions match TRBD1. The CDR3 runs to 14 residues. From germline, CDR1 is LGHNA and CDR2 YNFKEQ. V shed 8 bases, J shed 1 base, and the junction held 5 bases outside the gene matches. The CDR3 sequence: CASRPGQGTDTQYF. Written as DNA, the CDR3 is TGTGCCAGCCGACCGGGACAGGGCACAGATACGCAGTATTTT.

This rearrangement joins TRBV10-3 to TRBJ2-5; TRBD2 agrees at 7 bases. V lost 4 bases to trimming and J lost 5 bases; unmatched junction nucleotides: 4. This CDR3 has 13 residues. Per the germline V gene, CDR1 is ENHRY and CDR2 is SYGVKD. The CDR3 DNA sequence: TGTGCCATCAGTGGCCAGGGAGGGGAGACCCAGTACTTC. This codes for CAISGQGGETQYF.

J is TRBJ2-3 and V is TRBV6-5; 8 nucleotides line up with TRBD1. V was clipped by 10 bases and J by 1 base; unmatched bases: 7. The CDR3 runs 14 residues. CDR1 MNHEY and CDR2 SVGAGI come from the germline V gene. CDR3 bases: TGTGCCACGAACCGGGACAGGCGCACAGATACGCAGTATTTT. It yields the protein CATNRDRRTDTQYF.

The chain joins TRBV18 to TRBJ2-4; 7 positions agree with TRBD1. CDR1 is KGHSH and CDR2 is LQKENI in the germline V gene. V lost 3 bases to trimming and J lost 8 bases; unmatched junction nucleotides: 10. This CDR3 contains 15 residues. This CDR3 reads CASSPLTGPGDIQYF. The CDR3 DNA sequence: TGTGCCAGCTCACCTTTGACAGGGCCCGGGGACATTCAGTACTTC.

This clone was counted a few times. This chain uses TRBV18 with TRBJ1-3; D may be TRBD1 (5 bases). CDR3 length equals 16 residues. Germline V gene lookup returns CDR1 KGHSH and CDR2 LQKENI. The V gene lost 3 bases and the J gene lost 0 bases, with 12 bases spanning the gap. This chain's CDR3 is CASSPAGTPSGNTIYF. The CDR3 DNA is TGTGCCAGCTCACCGGCGGGGACCCCCTCTGGAAACACCATATATTTT.

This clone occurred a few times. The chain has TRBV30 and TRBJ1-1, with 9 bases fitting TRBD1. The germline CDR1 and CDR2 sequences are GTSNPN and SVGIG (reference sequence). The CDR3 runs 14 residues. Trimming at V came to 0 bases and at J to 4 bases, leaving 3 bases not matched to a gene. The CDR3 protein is CAWSVLQGATEAFF. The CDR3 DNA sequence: TGTGCCTGGAGTGTTCTACAGGGGGCCACTGAAGCTTTCTTT.

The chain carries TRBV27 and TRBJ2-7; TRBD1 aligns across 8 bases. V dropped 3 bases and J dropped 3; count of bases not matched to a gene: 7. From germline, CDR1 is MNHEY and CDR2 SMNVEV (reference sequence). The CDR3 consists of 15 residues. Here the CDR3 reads CASSFPGQAFYEQYF. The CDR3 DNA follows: TGTGCCAGCAGTTTCCCGGGACAGGCCTTCTACGAGCAGTACTTC.

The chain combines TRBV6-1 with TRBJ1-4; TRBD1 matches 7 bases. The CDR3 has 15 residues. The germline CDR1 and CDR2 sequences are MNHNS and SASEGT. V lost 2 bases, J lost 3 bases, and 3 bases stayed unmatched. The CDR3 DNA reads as TGTGCCAGCAGTGAAAGGGGGCAGCCTAATGAAAAACTGTTTTTT. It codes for CASSERGQPNEKLFF.

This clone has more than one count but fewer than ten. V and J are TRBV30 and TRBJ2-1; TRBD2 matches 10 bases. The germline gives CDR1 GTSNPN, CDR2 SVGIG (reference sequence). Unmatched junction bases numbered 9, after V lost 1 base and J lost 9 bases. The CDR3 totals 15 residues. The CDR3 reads CAWSAERGGRSEQFF. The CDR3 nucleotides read TGTGCCTGGAGTGCCGAGCGGGGGGGCCGGAGTGAGCAGTTCTTC.

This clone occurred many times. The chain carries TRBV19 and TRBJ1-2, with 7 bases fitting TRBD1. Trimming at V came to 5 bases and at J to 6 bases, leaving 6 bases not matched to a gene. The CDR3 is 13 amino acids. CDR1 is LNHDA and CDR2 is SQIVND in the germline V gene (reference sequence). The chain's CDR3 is CASSLRDRDGYTF. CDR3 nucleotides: TGTGCCAGTAGTCTCCGGGACAGAGATGGCTACACCTTC.

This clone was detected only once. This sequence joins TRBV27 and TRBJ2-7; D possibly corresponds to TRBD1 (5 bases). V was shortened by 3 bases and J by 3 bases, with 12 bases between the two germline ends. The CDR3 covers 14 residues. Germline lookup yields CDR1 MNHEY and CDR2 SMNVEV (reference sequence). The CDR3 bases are TGTGCCAGCAGTTTCCGGACACCCAGCTACGAGCAGTACTTC. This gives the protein CASSFRTPSYEQYF.

The CDR3: CASSLTGTGTGNQPQHF. The CDR3 DNA sequence: TGTGCCAGCAGCCTAACGGGAACCGGGACAGGCAATCAGCCCCAGCATTTT. This chain links TRBV7-2 with TRBJ1-5, with 7 bases that match TRBD1. The CDR3 spans 17 residues. CDR1 is SGHTA and CDR2 is FQGNSA in the germline V gene. Trimming removed 5 bases from V and 2 bases from J; junction bases left unmatched: 12.

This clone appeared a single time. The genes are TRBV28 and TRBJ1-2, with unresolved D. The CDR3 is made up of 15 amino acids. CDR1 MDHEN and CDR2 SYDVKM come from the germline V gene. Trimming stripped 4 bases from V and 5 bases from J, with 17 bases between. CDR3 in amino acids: CASSSDGLYPYGYTF. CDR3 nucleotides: TGTGCCAGCAGTTCCGACGGACTCTACCCTTATGGCTACACCTTC.